The 25 T cell receptor beta chains reported below all come from one sample, sequenced in a study of vaccination effects on CD4 cells after COVID-19. Subsequent to a culture period of approximately 11 days, CD4+ T cells were isolated. Their target antigens are unknown. Clones were sequenced by immunoSEQ multiplex PCR, and TCRdb holds only the in-frame ones, with some missing. Of about 46,000 clones detected, about 70% appear once; the ten largest clones hold 8.5% to 10%. Sequenced here: CD4+ T cells from PBMCs cultured without peptide, sampled before COVID-19 vaccination. These receptors all stem from a human donor who had a prior SARS-CoV-2 infection.

V usage is TRBV9 and J usage is TRBJ2-6, with 7 bases lining up with TRBD2. J was trimmed by 0 bases and V by 0 bases; bases with no gene match: 6. There are 18 residues in the CDR3. Germline V gene sequence: CDR1 SGDLS, CDR2 YYNGEE. Here the CDR3 DNA reads TGTGCCAGCAGCGTAGCTCCGGGACTAAACTCTGGGGCCAACGTCCTGACTTTC. Translated, it gives CASSVAPGLNSGANVLTF.

The chain employs TRBV30 and TRBJ1-5; unclear D gene. Germline V gives CDR1 GTSNPN, CDR2 SVGIG (reference sequence). V shed 3 bases and J shed 4 bases, with 10 bases lying between them. The CDR3 covers 13 residues. This CDR3 is CAWSSGSNQPQHF. In nucleotides, the CDR3 is TGTGCCTGGAGCAGTGGGTCGAATCAGCCCCAGCATTTT.

The V gene is TRBV5-6, the J gene TRBJ1-1; D may be TRBD1 (5 bases). Per germline, CDR1 SGHDT and CDR2 YYEEEE. Trimming stripped 4 bases from V and 7 bases from J, with 14 bases between. CDR3 size: 13 residues. The CDR3: CASSRDRRDEAFF. CDR3 DNA: TGTGCCAGCAGCAGAGACAGAAGAGATGAAGCTTTCTTT.

The V call is TRBV7-2, the J call TRBJ2-7; D unresolved. The CDR3 runs to 14 residues. V lost 1 base and J 0 bases, leaving 7 bases between the germline ends. Germline assignment: CDR1 SGHTA and CDR2 FQGNSA. CDR3 loop: CASSLVLSSYEQYF. In nucleotides, the CDR3 is TGTGCCAGCAGCTTAGTCTTAAGCTCCTACGAGCAGTACTTC.

Only a few counts were recorded for this clone. The rearrangement uses TRBV9 and TRBJ2-1, with TRBD2 matching over 7 bases. The CDR3 extends over 15 amino acids. Germline V gives CDR1 SGDLS, CDR2 YYNGEE. V lost 4 bases, J lost 2 bases, and 6 bases stayed unmatched. The CDR3 nucleotides are TGTGCCAGCAGCCCAATGGGGGGGACCTACAATGAGCAGTTCTTC. The encoded protein is CASSPMGGTYNEQFF.

The chain joins TRBV9 to TRBJ1-5; TRBD1 might be the D (5 bases). CDR3 length: 14 residues. The germline V and J ends were trimmed by 3 bases and 3 bases, with 10 bases remaining between them. Germline V gene data show CDR1 as SGDLS and CDR2 as YYNGEE. CDR3 protein: CASSGGGNNQPQHF. CDR3 nucleotide sequence: TGTGCCAGCAGCGGGGGGGGAAACAATCAGCCCCAGCATTTT.

The chain combines TRBV6-5 with TRBJ1-2, with 9 positions matching TRBD1. Germline V gives CDR1 MNHEY, CDR2 SVGAGI. The CDR3 is made up of 14 amino acids. Germline trimming cut 5 bases from V and 4 bases from J; bases unmatched to any gene: 5. CDR3 DNA sequence: TGTGCCAGCAGTCTGGACAGGGGAGGCTATGGCTACACCTTC. This gives the protein CASSLDRGGYGYTF.

The table lists this clone with a few counts. Relative to the germline gene, one junction end is altered; a read error may explain this. The V call is TRBV19, the J call TRBJ1-3; 8 bases are a match to TRBD1. This CDR3 has 11 amino acids. Germline CDR1 and CDR2: LNHDA and SQIVND (reference sequence). The CDR3 reads CASSSGDRSNF. DNA of the CDR3: TGTGCCAGTAGTTCTGGGGACAGGTCTAACTTT.

The chain carries TRBV10-3 and TRBJ2-1; 11 bases align to TRBD2. The V and J ends lost 0 bases and 6 bases, in that order; junction bases with no gene match: 4. There are 16 residues in the CDR3. CDR1 and CDR2 from the germline V gene are ENHRY and SYGVKD. This CDR3 is CAISESKLAGGNEQFF. The CDR3 DNA is TGTGCCATCAGTGAGTCGAAGCTAGCGGGGGGCAATGAGCAGTTCTTC.

V usage is TRBV3-1 (or the pseudogene TRBV3-2) and J usage is TRBJ2-7; D is unclear. Between the trimmed V and J ends, which lost 3 bases and 0 bases, there was a span of 6 bases. Germline loops: CDR1 LGHDT, CDR2 YNNKEL (reference sequence). The CDR3 has 13 residues. The CDR3 here is CASSHPSSYEQYF. CDR3 DNA: TGTGCCAGCAGCCACCCCAGCTCCTACGAGCAGTACTTC.

Here the CDR3 reads CASSYWGRVNTEAFF. In nucleotides, the CDR3 is TGTGCCAGCAGTTACTGGGGCAGGGTGAACACTGAAGCTTTCTTT. This chain uses TRBV6-5 with TRBJ1-1; maybe TRBD1 (5 bases). The V gene's germline CDR1 is MNHEY and CDR2 SVGAGI. The CDR3 covers 15 residues. Trimming removed 1 base from V and 0 bases from J, with 9 bases in between.

This chain uses TRBV30 with TRBJ1-2; D gene unclear. V dropped 0 bases and J dropped 8 bases, with 10 bases sitting between them. The germline gives CDR1 GTSNPN, CDR2 SVGIG (reference sequence). The CDR3 has 12 residues. The CDR3 DNA reads as TGTGCCTGGAGTGTATTCGGAGAGGGCTACACCTTC. Protein product: CAWSVFGEGYTF.

In this sample, this clone turned up once. The gene calls are TRBV5-1 and TRBJ2-7; D is uncertain. The germline CDR1 and CDR2 sequences are SGHRS and YFSETQ. V was pared by 7 bases and J by 7 bases, with 27 bases between. The CDR3 loop spans 16 amino acids. CDR3 coding DNA: TGCGCCAGCCATCCGGATTCCGGGCTCTCTGCCAGAGAGCAGTACTTC. It yields the protein CASHPDSGLSAREQYF.

This clone was counted only a few times. The J gene is TRBJ1-2, the V gene TRBV6-5; weak D call: TRBD1 (6 bases). This CDR3 region has 13 residues. V was trimmed by 2 bases and J by 7 bases, leaving 11 bases between them. Germline values: CDR1 MNHEY, CDR2 SVGAGI. CDR3 DNA sequence: TGTGCCAGCAGTTACGTCTCAGGGGCTGGCTACACCTTC. Amino acids: CASSYVSGAGYTF.

The sample holds one count of this clone. The V call is TRBV27, the J call TRBJ2-3, with D perhaps TRBD1 (6 bases). Deletions cut 6 bases from V and 1 base from J, with 8 bases between. In germline, CDR1 is MNHEY, CDR2 SMNVEV (reference sequence). The CDR3 has 13 residues. The CDR3 protein is CASSHRGTDTQYF. The CDR3 nucleotides are TGTGCCAGCAGCCACAGGGGCACAGATACGCAGTATTTT.

The rearrangement joins TRBV18 to TRBJ1-6; 7 nucleotides align to TRBD1. The junction had 4 bases not matched to a gene; V was cut back by 3 bases and J by 8 bases. Germline V gene sequence: CDR1 KGHSH, CDR2 LQKENI. This CDR3 contains 14 residues. The CDR3 DNA sequence: TGTGCCAGCTCACCCCGGGACAGTTATTCACCCCTCCACTTT. As protein: CASSPRDSYSPLHF.

CDR3 amino acids: CASSLEGFTEAFF. CDR3 nucleotides: TGCGCCAGCAGCTTGGAAGGGTTCACTGAAGCTTTCTTT. The chain combines TRBV5-1 with TRBJ1-1, with D unresolved. The CDR3 is 13 amino acids. V was clipped by 0 bases and J by 4 bases, with 7 bases between them. Germline CDR1 reads SGHRS; CDR2 reads YFSETQ.

The chain combines TRBV18 with TRBJ2-7; D remains ambiguous. CDR1 is KGHSH and CDR2 is LQKENI in the germline V gene. The germline V and J ends were trimmed by 0 bases and 3 bases, with 6 bases remaining between them. The CDR3 runs 13 residues. DNA of the CDR3: TGTGCCAGCTCACCACCTGACGGCTACGAGCAGTACTTC. Amino acid sequence: CASSPPDGYEQYF.

The chain has TRBV7-2 and TRBJ1-2; D may be TRBD1 (5 bases). The germline V gene encodes CDR1 SGHTA and CDR2 FQGNSA. The CDR3 is 15 amino acids. V lost 1 base, J lost 2 bases, and 11 bases lay in between. CDR3 sequence: CASSLGQTRNYGYTF. CDR3 nucleotide sequence: TGTGCCAGCAGCTTAGGACAGACACGAAACTATGGCTACACCTTC.

J is TRBJ2-3 and V is TRBV11-2; D unclear. Germline V gene data show CDR1 as SGHAT and CDR2 as FQNNGV. The CDR3 spans 13 residues. V lost 1 base, J lost 4 bases, and 6 bases lay in between. This chain's CDR3 is CASSLGAPDTQYF. In nucleotides, the CDR3 is TGTGCCAGCAGCTTAGGTGCCCCAGATACGCAGTATTTT. Combining the CDR3 with reference TRBV11-2 and TRBJ2-3 gives the whole variable domain EAGVAQSPRYKIIEKRQSVAFWCNPISGHATLYWYQQILGQGPKLLIQFQNNGVVDDSQLPKDRFSAERLKGVDSTLKIQPAKLEDSAVYLCASSLGAPDTQYFGPGTRLTVL.

This clone was seen a few times. V is TRBV7-2 and J is TRBJ1-5; 7 bases map to TRBD1. The germline CDR1 and CDR2 sequences are SGHTA and FQGNSA. This CDR3 spans 14 amino acids. V dropped 5 bases and J dropped 5; count of bases not matched to a gene: 6. CDR3 region: CASSAGGEYQPQHF. CDR3 nucleotide sequence: TGTGCCAGCAGCGCAGGGGGGGAATATCAGCCCCAGCATTTT.

The V and J genes are TRBV5-1 and TRBJ2-5; perhaps D is TRBD1 or TRBD2 (5 bases each). Germline assignment: CDR1 SGHRS and CDR2 YFSETQ. Trimming left V 4 bases short and J 5 bases short, with 15 bases between. The CDR3 is 14 residues long. CDR3 in DNA: TGCGCCAGCAGCGGGGGACCTCCGGCGGAGACCCAGTACTTC. Its translation: CASSGGPPAETQYF. Together with reference TRBV5-1 and TRBJ2-5, the CDR3 gives the full variable domain: KAGVTQTPRYLIKTRGQQVTLSCSPISGHRSVSWYQQTPGQGLQFLFEYFSETQRNKGNFPGRFSGRQFSNSRSEMNVSTLELGDSALYLCASSGGPPAETQYFGPGTRLLVL.

The gene calls are TRBV5-6 and TRBJ2-3, with D uncertain. Germline CDR1 and CDR2: SGHDT and YYEEEE. The CDR3 has 11 residues. V lost 2 bases and J lost 6, with 4 bases in between. For the CDR3, the DNA is TGTGCCAGCAGCTTAGGGGATACGCAGTATTTT. Translation: CASSLGDTQYF.

The rearrangement links TRBV4-2 to TRBJ2-1; possibly TRBD1 for D (6 bases). Germline V gene sequence: CDR1 LGHNA, CDR2 YNFKEQ. The CDR3 loop spans 18 amino acids. V was shortened by 0 bases and J by 4 bases, with 19 bases between the two germline ends. Written as DNA, the CDR3 is TGTGCCAGCAGCCAAGACACGACTGGGGCAGGGGCTTACAATGAGCAGTTCTTC. Its protein is CASSQDTTGAGAYNEQFF.

The rearrangement joins TRBV5-4 to TRBJ2-6; 8 bases align to TRBD1. The V segment lost 6 bases and the J segment 1 base; nucleotides outside the gene matches: 6. Germline V gene data show CDR1 as SGHNT and CDR2 as YYREEE (reference sequence). The CDR3 loop spans 16 amino acids. The CDR3 DNA reads as TGTGCCAGCACCCGGACAGGGAATTCTGGGGCCAACGTCCTGACTTTC. As protein: CASTRTGNSGANVLTF. The variable domain in full, with the rest retrieved from reference TRBV5-4 and TRBJ2-6, is ETGVTQSPTHLIKTRGQQVTLRCSSQSGHNTVSWYQQALGQGPQFIFQYYREEENGRGNFPPRFSGLQFPNYSSELNVNALELDDSALYLCASTRTGNSGANVLTFGAGSRLTVL.